The rows below give T cell receptor beta chains drawn from one sample of a study of T cells and Merkel cell carcinoma outcomes. Data came from immunoSEQ multiplex PCR; TCRdb stores just in-frame clones and leaves some out. Of roughly 15,000 clones in the sample, roughly 92% were seen once. Sequenced material: tumor tissue from Merkel cell carcinoma. The receptors come from a human donor with Merkel cell carcinoma. The CDR3 runs from the conserved cysteine through the conserved F or W. The order of the fields is D gene, clone size, J gene, V gene, CDR3 DNA, CDR3 protein. The D gene is left open where the match is weak. Clone size is not always given. Where it is, it says once, few, many or a class for expanded clones.

- - TRBJ2-2 TRBV7-2 TGTGCCAGCAGCTTAGCACGAGGTGCCGGGGAGCTGTTTTTT CASSLARGAGELFF
TRBD1 - TRBJ1-5 TRBV7-2 TGTGCCAGCAGCCTCTACTCTGACAGGGCGAATCAGCCCCAGCATTTT CASSLYSDRANQPQHF
- - TRBJ1-1 TRBV20-1 TGTAGTGCTAGATTTAGCCTTAAAGCTTTCTTT CSARFSLKAFF
TRBD1 - TRBJ2-3 TRBV5-8 TGTGCCAGCAGCGTACGACAGGGTCCCCCAGATACGCAGTATTTT CASSVRQGPPDTQYF
- - TRBJ2-1 TRBV10-2 TGCGCCAGCGGACCGTCGAGCTCCTACAATGAGCAGTTCTTC CASGPSSSYNEQFF
- - TRBJ1-1 TRBV20-1 TGCAGTGCTAGGGTCTACACTGAAGCTTTCTTT CSARVYTEAFF
- - TRBJ2-5 TRBV7-2 TGTGCCAGCAGCTTAGAGGTAGAGGAGACCCAGTACTTC CASSLEVEETQYF
- - TRBJ2-5 TRBV5-4 TGTGCCAGCAGCTTGAACATTGGAGGGACCCAGTACTTC CASSLNIGGTQYF
- - TRBJ1-1 TRBV18 TGTGCCAGCTCACCACGACCCGCCGACAGTTTTCAAACTGAAGCTTTCTTT CASSPRPADSFQTEAFF
- - TRBJ1-2 TRBV5-1 TGCGCCAGCAGCCCGACGGCTAACTATGGCTACACCTTC CASSPTANYGYTF
- - TRBJ1-1 TRBV5-1 TGCGCCAGCAGCTTGGCGCCGGAGAACACTGAAGCTTTCTTT CASSLAPENTEAFF
TRBD1 - TRBJ2-7 TRBV5-1 TGCGCCAGCAGCACCCCGACAGGGGGCTCTTCCTACGAGCAGTACTTC CASSTPTGGSSYEQYF
TRBD1 - TRBJ2-5 TRBV5-1 TGCGCCAGCAGCTCTGCCGGGACAGGGAATCAAGAGACCCAGTACTTC CASSSAGTGNQETQYF
- - TRBJ1-1 TRBV9 TGTGCCAGCAGCGTAGGGCACACGAACACTGAAGCTTTCTTT CASSVGHTNTEAFF
TRBD1 once TRBJ2-7 TRBV5-1 TGCGCCAGCAGCTGGACAGGGGGTGCCTACGAGCAGTACTTC CASSWTGGAYEQYF
TRBD2 - TRBJ2-7 TRBV4-3 TGCGCCAGCAGCAAGGGACTAGTGACCTACGAGCAGTACTTC CASSKGLVTYEQYF